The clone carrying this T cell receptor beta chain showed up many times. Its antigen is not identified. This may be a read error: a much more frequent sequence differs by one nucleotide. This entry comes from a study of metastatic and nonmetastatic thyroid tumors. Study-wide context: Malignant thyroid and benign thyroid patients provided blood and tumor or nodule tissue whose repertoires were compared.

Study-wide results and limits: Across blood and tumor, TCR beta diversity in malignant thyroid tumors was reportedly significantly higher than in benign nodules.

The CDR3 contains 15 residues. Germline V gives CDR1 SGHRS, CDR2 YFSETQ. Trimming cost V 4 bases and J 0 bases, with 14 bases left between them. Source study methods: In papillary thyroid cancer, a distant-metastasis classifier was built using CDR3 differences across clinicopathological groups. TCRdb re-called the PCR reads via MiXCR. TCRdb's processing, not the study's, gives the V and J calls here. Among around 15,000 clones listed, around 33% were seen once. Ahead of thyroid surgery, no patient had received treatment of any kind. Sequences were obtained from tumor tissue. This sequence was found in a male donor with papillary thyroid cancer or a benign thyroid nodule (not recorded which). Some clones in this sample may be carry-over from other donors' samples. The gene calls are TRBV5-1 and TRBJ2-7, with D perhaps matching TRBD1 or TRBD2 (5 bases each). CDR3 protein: CASSPLRGASYEQYF. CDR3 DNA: TGCGCCAGCAGCCCCCTGAGGGGCGCCTCCTACGAGCAGTACTTC.